This T cell receptor beta chain was profiled in a study of T cell responses to AZD1222 COVID-19 vaccine. The study, taken as a whole, reports: Researchers took repertoire samples only after the peak T cell response had come. Of spike-specific TCRs, nearly half reportedly target regions left unmutated in variants. Of the AZD1222 recipients, only five or six were seropositive at baseline.

Of note for this clone: Its antigen is as yet unknown.

Germline V lookup: CDR1 LGHDT, CDR2 YNNKEL (reference sequence). The CDR3 contains 14 residues. J lost 3 bases, V lost 2 bases, and 3 bases had no gene match. Libraries were prepared by immunoSEQ multiplex PCR; TCRdb keeps only in-frame clonotypes and omits some of them. The sample carries 75,000 to 95,000 clones, 75% to 90% recorded once. V gene TRBV3-1 (or the pseudogene TRBV3-2) combines with J gene TRBJ2-5; 7 bases map to TRBD1. The TCR was taken from an adult who received the AZD1222 COVID-19 vaccine. The sample here was peripheral blood, taken 28 days after the second AZD1222 dose. This CDR3 reads CASSQRTGEETQYF. The CDR3 DNA reads as TGTGCCAGCAGCCAAAGGACAGGAGAAGAGACCCAGTACTTC.